These 3 T cell receptor beta chains share one sample of origin, sequenced in a study of CD8+CD57+ T cells in acquired aplastic anemia. CDR3 and TCR beta VDJ profiling relied on a genomic DNA template. TCRdb reprocessed the reads via MiXCR and lists one record per CDR3 protein. In the table there are under 250,000 distinct CDR3 sequences, approximately 50% of which are singletons. An expansion of CD8+CD57+ cells by flow cytometry had been shown in patients chosen for sequencing. The specimen was sorted CD4+, CD8+, or CD8+CD57+ T cells (not recorded which) from PBMCs. The receptors were gathered from a human donor with aplastic anemia.

This chain joins TRBV20-1 and TRBJ1-1, with TRBD1 matching over 12 bases. The CDR3 spans 15 residues. Trimming at V came to 5 bases and at J to 2 bases, leaving 6 bases not matched to a gene. Germline CDR1 and CDR2: DFQATT and SNEGSKA (reference sequence). DNA of the CDR3: TGCAGTGCTCTCCGGGACAGGGGGCACAACACTGAAGCTTTCTTT. Protein: CSALRDRGHNTEAFF.

The V call is TRBV10-1, the J call TRBJ1-5; D is unresolved. Germline V gene lookup returns CDR1 WNHNN and CDR2 SYGVQD (reference sequence). The CDR3 contains 14 residues. V was clipped by 3 bases and J by 1 base, with 7 bases between them. The DNA of the CDR3 is TGCGCCAGCAGTGATTGGAGGAGCAATCAGCCCCAGCATTTT. Amino acids: CASSDWRSNQPQHF.

V and J are TRBV2 and TRBJ2-7; 11 bases line up with TRBD2. V lost 1 base and J lost 3; bases outside the gene matches: 5. This CDR3 region has 16 residues. The germline V gene encodes CDR1 SNHLY and CDR2 FYNNEI. CDR3 protein: CASSEGPGLAVYEQYF. CDR3 nucleotide sequence: TGTGCCAGCAGTGAAGGTCCGGGACTAGCGGTCTACGAGCAGTACTTC.